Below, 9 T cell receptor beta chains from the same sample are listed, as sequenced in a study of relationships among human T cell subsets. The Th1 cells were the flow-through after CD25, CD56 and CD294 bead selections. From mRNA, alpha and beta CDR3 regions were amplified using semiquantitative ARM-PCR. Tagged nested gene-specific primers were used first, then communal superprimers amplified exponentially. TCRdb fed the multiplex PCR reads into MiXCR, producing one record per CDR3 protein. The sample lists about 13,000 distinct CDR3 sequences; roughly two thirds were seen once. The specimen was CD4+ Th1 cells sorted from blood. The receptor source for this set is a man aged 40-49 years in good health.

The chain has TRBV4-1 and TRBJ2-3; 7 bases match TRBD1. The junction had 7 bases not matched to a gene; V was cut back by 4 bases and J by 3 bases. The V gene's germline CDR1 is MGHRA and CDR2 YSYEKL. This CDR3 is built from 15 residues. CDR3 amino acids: CASSRPGQTTDTQYF. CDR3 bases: TGCGCCAGCAGCCGTCCGGGACAGACGACAGATACGCAGTATTTT.

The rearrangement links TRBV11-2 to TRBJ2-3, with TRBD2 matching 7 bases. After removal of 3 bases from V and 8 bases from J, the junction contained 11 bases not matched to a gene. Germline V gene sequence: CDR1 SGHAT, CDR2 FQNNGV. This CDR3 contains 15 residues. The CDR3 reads CASSLAWREGPTQYF. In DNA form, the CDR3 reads TGTGCCAGCAGCTTGGCTTGGAGGGAGGGCCCTACGCAGTATTTT.

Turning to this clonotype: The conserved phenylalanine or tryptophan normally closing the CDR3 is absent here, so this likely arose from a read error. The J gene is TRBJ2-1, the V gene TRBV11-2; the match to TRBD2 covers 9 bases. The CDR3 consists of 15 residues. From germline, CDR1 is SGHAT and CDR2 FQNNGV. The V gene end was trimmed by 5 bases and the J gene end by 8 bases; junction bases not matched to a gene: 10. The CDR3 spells CASSVNSGGIDEQFL. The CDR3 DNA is TGTGCCAGCAGCGTCAATAGCGGGGGAATAGATGAGCAGTTCCTC.

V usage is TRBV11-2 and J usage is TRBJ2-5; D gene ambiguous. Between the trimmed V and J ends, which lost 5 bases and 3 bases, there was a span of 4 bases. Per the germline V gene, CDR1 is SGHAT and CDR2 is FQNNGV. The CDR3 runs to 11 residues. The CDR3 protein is CASSLKETQYF. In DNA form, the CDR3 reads TGTGCCAGCAGCCTGAAAGAGACCCAGTACTTC.

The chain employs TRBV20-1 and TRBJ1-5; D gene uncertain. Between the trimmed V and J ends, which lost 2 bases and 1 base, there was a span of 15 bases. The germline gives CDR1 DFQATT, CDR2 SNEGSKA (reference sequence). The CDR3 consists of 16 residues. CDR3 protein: CSARSGGLWSNQPQHF. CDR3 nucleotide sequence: TGCAGTGCTAGATCCGGAGGGCTTTGGAGCAATCAGCCCCAGCATTTT.

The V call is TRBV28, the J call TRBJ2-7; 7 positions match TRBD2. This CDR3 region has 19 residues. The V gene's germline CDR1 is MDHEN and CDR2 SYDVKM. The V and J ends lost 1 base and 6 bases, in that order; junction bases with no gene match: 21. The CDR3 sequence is CASSLLVTTGGGRKGEQYF. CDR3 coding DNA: TGTGCCAGCAGTTTATTGGTGACTACGGGCGGCGGGAGAAAAGGCGAGCAGTACTTC.

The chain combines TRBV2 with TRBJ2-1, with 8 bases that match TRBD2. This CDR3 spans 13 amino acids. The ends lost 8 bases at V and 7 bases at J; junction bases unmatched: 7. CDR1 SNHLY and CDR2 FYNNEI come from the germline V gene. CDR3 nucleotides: TGTGCCAGCGGGACTAGAAAGAGTAATGAGCAGTTCTTC. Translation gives CASGTRKSNEQFF.

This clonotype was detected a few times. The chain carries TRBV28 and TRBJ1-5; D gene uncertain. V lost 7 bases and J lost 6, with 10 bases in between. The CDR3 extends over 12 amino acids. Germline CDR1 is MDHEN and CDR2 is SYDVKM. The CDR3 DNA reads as TGTGCCAGCACCTCTCCCCCTCAGCCCCAGCATTTT. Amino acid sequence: CASTSPPQPQHF.

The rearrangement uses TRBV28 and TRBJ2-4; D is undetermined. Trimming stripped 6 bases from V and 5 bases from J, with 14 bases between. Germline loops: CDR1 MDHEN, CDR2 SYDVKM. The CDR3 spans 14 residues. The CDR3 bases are TGTGCCAGCAGCCCCCCGCGGCTGGAAAACATTCAGTACTTC. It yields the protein CASSPPRLENIQYF.